The 24 T cell receptor beta chains given below trace back to one sample, sequenced in a study of blood T cell repertoires in COVID-19. Clones were sequenced by immunoSEQ multiplex PCR, and TCRdb holds only the in-frame ones, with some missing. The table records some 66,000 clones, about nine tenths of them present only once. The sequenced sample consisted of peripheral blood. The receptors here all came from a human donor in a cohort sampled during active COVID-19.

This clone was found once. The V call is TRBV18, the J call TRBJ2-3; the D is unclear. The V gene lost 0 bases and the J gene lost 0 bases, with 10 bases spanning the gap. The CDR3 length is 16 residues. CDR1 is KGHSH and CDR2 is LQKENI in the germline V gene. The DNA for the CDR3 is TGTGCCAGCTCACCACCGAGCGACTTAAGCACAGATACGCAGTATTTT. Translating gives CASSPPSDLSTDTQYF.

The gene calls are TRBV7-2 and TRBJ1-5; 8 bases are a match to TRBD1. Germline V gives CDR1 SGHTA, CDR2 FQGNSA. The J segment lost 6 bases and the V segment lost 5 bases, leaving 6 bases of the junction unmatched. This CDR3 region has 14 residues. The CDR3 is CASSPGQAGQPQHF. The CDR3 nucleotides read TGTGCCAGCAGCCCGGGACAGGCAGGTCAGCCCCAGCATTTT.

The chain carries TRBV11-2 and TRBJ1-4; 9 positions match TRBD1. The ends lost 3 bases at V and 6 bases at J; junction bases unmatched: 5. Per the germline V gene, CDR1 is SGHAT and CDR2 is FQNNGV. This CDR3 contains 15 residues. The CDR3 loop reads CASSFGTGIDEKLFF. DNA of the CDR3: TGTGCCAGCAGCTTTGGGACAGGGATAGATGAAAAACTGTTTTTT.

The chain links TRBV3-1 (or the pseudogene TRBV3-2) to TRBJ2-5; weak D call: TRBD2 (6 bases). V lost 4 bases, J lost 5 bases, and 20 bases lay in between. The CDR3 sequence is 16 residues long. Looked up from germline, CDR1 is LGHDT and CDR2 is YNNKEL (reference sequence). The CDR3 nucleotides read TGTGCCAGCAGCCGCCCGGGGGAGGTTTGGGGGGAGACCCAGTACTTC. It yields the protein CASSRPGEVWGETQYF.

V usage is TRBV5-6 and J usage is TRBJ2-3, with 12 bases fitting TRBD2. V lost 0 bases, J lost 2 bases, and 10 bases stayed unmatched. This CDR3 is built from 19 residues. The germline CDR1 and CDR2 sequences are SGHDT and YYEEEE. CDR3 loop: CASSLVVASGGGYTDTQYF. CDR3 nucleotide sequence: TGTGCCAGCAGCTTGGTCGTGGCTAGCGGGGGGGGCTACACAGATACGCAGTATTTT.

This clone appeared a few times. This chain uses TRBV7-3 with TRBJ1-1; D is uncertain. This CDR3 has 13 amino acids. From germline, CDR1 is SGHTA and CDR2 FQGTGA. Trimming cost V 0 bases and J 7 bases, with 9 bases left between them. This CDR3 reads CASSLTGGDEAFF. As DNA, the CDR3 is TGTGCCAGCAGCTTAACGGGCGGGGATGAAGCTTTCTTT.

CDR3: CASSQEAGTGFRQETQYF. CDR3 bases: TGTGCCAGCAGCCAAGAGGCCGGGACAGGGTTTCGTCAAGAGACCCAGTACTTC. The chain carries TRBV3-1 (or the pseudogene TRBV3-2) and TRBJ2-5, with TRBD1 identical over 9 bases. Losses at the gene ends were 0 bases for V and 2 bases for J; bases not matched to a gene: 10. The CDR3 runs to 18 residues. Germline values: CDR1 LGHDT, CDR2 YNNKEL (reference sequence).

The chain combines TRBV7-2 with TRBJ1-6, with a tentative D call TRBD1 (5 bases). Germline CDR1 is SGHTA and CDR2 is FQGNSA. V was trimmed by 5 bases and J by 8 bases, leaving 13 bases between them. This CDR3 has 14 residues. CDR3 protein: CASSQAAGYSPLHF. Here the CDR3 DNA reads TGTGCCAGCAGCCAAGCCGCAGGGTATTCACCCCTCCACTTT.

The chain employs TRBV19 and TRBJ1-5, with 8 nucleotides matching TRBD1. The J segment lost 5 bases and the V segment lost 4 bases, leaving 4 bases of the junction unmatched. Germline values: CDR1 LNHDA, CDR2 SQIVND (reference sequence). The CDR3 totals 14 residues. In DNA form, the CDR3 reads TGTGCCAGTAGTACGGGACAGGCCTATCAGCCCCAGCATTTT. Translating gives CASSTGQAYQPQHF.

V and J are TRBV3-1 (or the pseudogene TRBV3-2) and TRBJ2-1, with no clear D. The CDR3 has 13 amino acids. Germline V CDR1 and CDR2: LGHDT, YNNKEL (reference sequence). V lost 2 bases and J lost 4, with 6 bases in between. The CDR3 region is CASSQSPYNEQFF. The CDR3 region has the DNA TGTGCCAGCAGCCAATCTCCTTACAATGAGCAGTTCTTC.

This clone was detected once. The gene calls are TRBV6-5 and TRBJ1-5; D remains ambiguous. Germline V gene sequence: CDR1 MNHEY, CDR2 SVGAGI. Trimming left V 7 bases short and J 5 bases short, with 12 bases between. CDR3 length: 13 residues. CDR3 region: CASKREAHQPQHF. As DNA, the CDR3 is TGTGCCAGCAAGCGGGAAGCGCATCAGCCCCAGCATTTT.

The rearrangement joins TRBV7-8 to TRBJ2-5; 14 bases agree with TRBD2. V lost 5 bases and J lost 2; bases outside the gene matches: 10. Per germline, CDR1 SGHVS and CDR2 FQNEAQ. The CDR3 has 18 residues. CDR3 DNA: TGTGCCAGCAGCCTCGGACTAGCGGGGGGCGGGTTTCAAGAGACCCAGTACTTC. Protein sequence: CASSLGLAGGGFQETQYF.

The chain links TRBV9 to TRBJ2-6, with TRBD1 as a possible D gene (5 bases). From germline, CDR1 is SGDLS and CDR2 YYNGEE. Between the trimmed V and J ends, which lost 4 bases and 3 bases, there was a span of 17 bases. The CDR3 sequence is 17 residues long. Here the CDR3 DNA reads TGTGCCAGCAGCCCGCGCGAACCCCAGGGTGGGGCCAACGTCCTGACTTTC. This codes for CASSPREPQGGANVLTF. Full variable domain (rest looked up from reference TRBV9 and TRBJ2-6): DSGVTQTPKHLITATGQRVTLRCSPRSGDLSVYWYQQSLDQGLQFLIQYYNGEERAKGNILERFSAQQFPDLHSELNLSSLELGDSALYFCASSPREPQGGANVLTFGAGSRLTVL.

For the CDR3, the DNA is TGTGCCAGCTCACCGAGGGACAGTTTCGCCGGGGAGCTGTTTTTT. Its translation: CASSPRDSFAGELFF. The chain carries TRBV18 and TRBJ2-2; 7 bases are a match to TRBD1. Trimming cost V 3 bases and J 6 bases; bases outside gene matches: 7. Germline values: CDR1 KGHSH, CDR2 LQKENI. The CDR3 runs 15 residues.

The chain links TRBV18 to TRBJ2-1; TRBD1 is a possible D gene (5 bases). V lost 1 base, J lost 1 base, and 8 bases lay in between. The CDR3 spans 15 residues. Germline V CDR1 and CDR2: KGHSH, LQKENI. Written as DNA, the CDR3 is TGTGCCAGCTCACCACAGGGGTTTTCCTACAATGAGCAGTTCTTC. Protein product: CASSPQGFSYNEQFF.

The chain joins TRBV11-2 to TRBJ2-1; TRBD2 aligns across 12 bases. V was pared by 5 bases and J by 6 bases, with 5 bases of the junction left unmatched. Germline CDR1 and CDR2: SGHAT and FQNNGV. The CDR3 is 15 residues long. The CDR3 DNA is TGTGCCAGCAGCGGCGCTAGCGGGGGGGGCAATGAGCAGTTCTTC. Translation: CASSGASGGGNEQFF.

V gene TRBV14 combines with J gene TRBJ2-1; D is possibly TRBD2 (6 bases). Germline V gene sequence: CDR1 SGHDN, CDR2 FVKESK. The CDR3 spans 14 residues. Trimming shortened V by 3 bases and J by 4 bases, and 10 bases separated the two germline ends. The chain's CDR3 is CASSHGGRYNEQFF. The CDR3 coding sequence is TGTGCCAGCAGCCACGGGGGACGGTACAATGAGCAGTTCTTC.

The chain carries TRBV12-3 or TRBV12-4 and TRBJ1-5; D gene unclear. This CDR3 comprises 13 residues. V gave up 3 bases and J gave up 6 bases, with 9 bases separating them. The CDR3 DNA reads as TGTGCCAGCAGTTTCTCCAGCGCTCAGCCCCAGCATTTT. This gives the protein CASSFSSAQPQHF.

The V gene is TRBV7-2, the J gene TRBJ2-7; 11 bases are shared with TRBD2. V gave up 3 bases and J gave up 3 bases; unmatched junction bases: 7. Germline loops: CDR1 SGHTA, CDR2 FQGNSA. The CDR3 totals 16 residues. The CDR3 reads CASSFLGTSGFYEQYF. The DNA of the CDR3 is TGTGCCAGCAGCTTTCTCGGGACTAGCGGATTCTACGAGCAGTACTTC.

On this clone: One junction end disagrees with the germline gene, perhaps due to a read error. The rearrangement uses TRBV29-1 and TRBJ2-1; TRBD2 matches 8 bases. CDR3 length: 12 amino acids. The germline gives CDR1 SQVTM, CDR2 ANQGSEA. The CDR3, as DNA: TGCAGCGTTGGGAAGGAGGCGGGGGGCTTGATCTTC. Translating it yields CSVGKEAGGLIF.

The J gene is TRBJ1-2, the V gene TRBV19; 11 nucleotides line up with TRBD1. The CDR3 runs 14 residues. The ends lost 6 bases at V and 2 bases at J; junction bases unmatched: 2. Germline CDR1 is LNHDA and CDR2 is SQIVND (reference sequence). In DNA, the CDR3 is TGTGCCAGTAGGAGGGACAGGGGGAACTATGGCTACACCTTC. Its translation is CASRRDRGNYGYTF.

V usage is TRBV19 and J usage is TRBJ1-5; D ambiguous. This CDR3 is 12 amino acids long. Deletions cut 3 bases from V and 5 bases from J, with 5 bases between. Germline lookup yields CDR1 LNHDA and CDR2 SQIVND (reference sequence). CDR3 in amino acids: CASSIPDQPQHF. CDR3 DNA sequence: TGTGCCAGTAGTATCCCGGATCAGCCCCAGCATTTT.

The J gene is TRBJ1-4, the V gene TRBV5-8, with D perhaps TRBD1 (5 bases). Germline CDR1 is SGHTS and CDR2 is YDEGEE. The CDR3 contains 15 residues. Trimming took off 4 bases at V and 3 bases at J, with 13 bases between the two ends. For the CDR3, the DNA is TGTGCCAGCAGCGAACTGACAGTGGCTAATGAAAAACTGTTTTTT. It codes for CASSELTVANEKLFF.

This clone showed up just a few times. The gene calls are TRBV2 and TRBJ1-2; D is possibly TRBD1 (6 bases). The CDR3 contains 18 residues. Germline lookup yields CDR1 SNHLY and CDR2 FYNNEI. V was cut by 8 bases and J by 0 bases, with 25 bases left in between. The CDR3 DNA reads as TGTGCCAGCCTGCCCCTGACAGGAACGAGTAATACTAACTATGGCTACACCTTC. Residues: CASLPLTGTSNTNYGYTF. Drawing the rest from reference TRBV2 and TRBJ1-2, the complete variable domain is EPEVTQTPSHQVTQMGQEVILRCVPISNHLYFYWYRQILGQKVEFLVSFYNNEISEKSEIFDDQFSVERPDGSNFTLKIRSTKLEDSAMYFCASLPLTGTSNTNYGYTFGSGTRLTVV.